These T cell receptor beta chains were read from a single sample in a study of blood T cell repertoires in COVID-19. TCRdb's copy holds only in-frame clones and misses some; the assay was immunoSEQ multiplex PCR. The table includes 70,000 to 75,000 clones, just under 85% detected once. Sequencing was carried out using peripheral blood. The receptor set was obtained from a man between 65 and 85 years old with acute or convalescent COVID-19. The CDR3 runs from the conserved cysteine through the conserved F or W. A D gene is named only where the DNA matches it firmly. The size of a clone is reported for some rows only, either as once, few or many, or as a class for expanded clones.

D gene: TRBD1
clone size: .
V gene: TRBV18
J gene: TRBJ1-1
CDR3 DNA: TGTGCCAGCTCTGACAGGGCAGGAACTGAAGCTTTCTTT
CDR3 protein: CASSDRAGTEAFF

D gene: .
clone size: few
V gene: TRBV19
J gene: TRBJ1-6
CDR3 DNA: TGTGCCAGTCAACCTGGGGCAGGCGCTTCTCCCTCACCCCTCCACTTT
CDR3 protein: CASQPGAGASPSPLHF

D gene: .
clone size: .
V gene: TRBV5-1
J gene: TRBJ1-1
CDR3 DNA: TGCGCCAGCAGCTTGTTCGGGGGGAACACTGAAGCTTTCTTT
CDR3 protein: CASSLFGGNTEAFF

D gene: TRBD2
clone size: .
V gene: TRBV5-6
J gene: TRBJ2-7
CDR3 DNA: TGTGCCAGCAGTTATAGCGGGAGTCTCTACGAGCAGTACTTC
CDR3 protein: CASSYSGSLYEQYF

D gene: .
clone size: few
V gene: TRBV21-1
J gene: TRBJ2-5
CDR3 DNA: TGTGCCAGCAACAGCGGGGCTAGTCAAGAGACCCAGTACTTC
CDR3 protein: CASNSGASQETQYF

D gene: TRBD1
clone size: .
V gene: TRBV11-3
J gene: TRBJ2-7
CDR3 DNA: TGTGCCAGCAGCTTAGATGGACAGGGGAGGGAGCAGTACTTC
CDR3 protein: CASSLDGQGREQYF

D gene: TRBD1
clone size: .
V gene: TRBV9
J gene: TRBJ1-1
CDR3 DNA: TGTGCCAGCAGCCGGACAGGGAAAGGCACTGAAGCTTTCTTT
CDR3 protein: CASSRTGKGTEAFF

D gene: TRBD1
clone size: .
V gene: TRBV9
J gene: TRBJ2-5
CDR3 DNA: TGTGCCAGCAGCGTGGACAGGGGACCCCAAGAGACCCAGTACTTC
CDR3 protein: CASSVDRGPQETQYF

D gene: TRBD1
clone size: .
V gene: TRBV6-1
J gene: TRBJ2-1
CDR3 DNA: TGTGCCAGCAGTGAGGCCGGACAGGGTTACAATGAGCAGTTCTTC
CDR3 protein: CASSEAGQGYNEQFF

D gene: TRBD2
clone size: .
V gene: TRBV6-5
J gene: TRBJ2-5
CDR3 DNA: TGTGCCAGCAGACCCGGGGGAGGGCAAGAGACCCAGTACTTC
CDR3 protein: CASRPGGGQETQYF

D gene: TRBD2
clone size: .
V gene: TRBV2
J gene: TRBJ2-5
CDR3 DNA: TGTGCCAGCAGTCGGACTAGCGGGTTTCAAGAGACCCAGTACTTC
CDR3 protein: CASSRTSGFQETQYF

D gene: .
clone size: .
V gene: TRBV7-9
J gene: TRBJ1-4
CDR3 DNA: TGTGCCAGCAGCCCAGACCCCACTGGAGTTAATGAAAAACTGTTTTTT
CDR3 protein: CASSPDPTGVNEKLFF

D gene: TRBD2
clone size: .
V gene: TRBV12-5
J gene: TRBJ2-3
CDR3 DNA: TGTGCTAGTGGTTTGGTTCCTAGCGGGACATGGGGCACAGATACGCAGTATTTT
CDR3 protein: CASGLVPSGTWGTDTQYF

D gene: .
clone size: .
V gene: TRBV3-1/TRBV3-2
J gene: TRBJ2-7
CDR3 DNA: TGTGCCAGCCGCGACGGGAGTCTCTACGAGCAGTACTTC
CDR3 protein: CASRDGSLYEQYF

D gene: .
clone size: .
V gene: TRBV28
J gene: TRBJ2-7
CDR3 DNA: TGTGCCAGCAGTTTACCCGCCCAAACAGGGACCCTCTCCTACGAGCAGTACTTC
CDR3 protein: CASSLPAQTGTLSYEQYF

D gene: TRBD2
clone size: .
V gene: TRBV5-1
J gene: TRBJ2-3
CDR3 DNA: TGCGCCAGCAGCATCGGACTAGCGGGAGGGCCGACAGATACGCAGTATTTT
CDR3 protein: CASSIGLAGGPTDTQYF

D gene: .
clone size: .
V gene: TRBV3-1/TRBV3-2
J gene: TRBJ2-5
CDR3 DNA: TGTGCCAGCAGCCAGGGACTTGGGGAGACCCAGTACTTC
CDR3 protein: CASSQGLGETQYF

D gene: .
clone size: .
V gene: TRBV15
J gene: TRBJ2-1
CDR3 DNA: TGTGCCACCAGCAGCCTACTAGACCCCATAAACAATGAGCAGTTCTTC
CDR3 protein: CATSSLLDPINNEQFF

D gene: TRBD1
clone size: .
V gene: TRBV12-3/TRBV12-4
J gene: TRBJ1-3
CDR3 DNA: TGTGCCAGCAGTCGGACAGGGGAAAACACCATATATTTT
CDR3 protein: CASSRTGENTIYF

D gene: TRBD1
clone size: once
V gene: TRBV28
J gene: TRBJ2-7
CDR3 DNA: TGTGCCAGCAGTTGGACAGGAACCGAGCAGTACTTC
CDR3 protein: CASSWTGTEQYF

D gene: .
clone size: .
V gene: TRBV19
J gene: TRBJ2-1
CDR3 DNA: TGTGCCAGTAGTAGGAGTCTAAGCTCCTACAATGAGCAGTTCTTC
CDR3 protein: CASSRSLSSYNEQFF

D gene: TRBD1
clone size: .
V gene: TRBV24-1
J gene: TRBJ2-2
CDR3 DNA: TGTGCCACCAGTGATACCAAAGACAGGGGGCGTGGCGGGGAGCTGTTTTTT
CDR3 protein: CATSDTKDRGRGGELFF

D gene: TRBD2
clone size: .
V gene: TRBV10-3
J gene: TRBJ2-2
CDR3 DNA: TGTGCCATCAGTGATCCGGGACGGGAGGCCGGGGAGCTGTTTTTT
CDR3 protein: CAISDPGREAGELFF

D gene: .
clone size: .
V gene: TRBV7-6
J gene: TRBJ2-5
CDR3 DNA: TGTGCCAGCAGCTTTCCGGGATCGGGGGTGGAGACCCAGTACTTC
CDR3 protein: CASSFPGSGVETQYF

D gene: .
clone size: .
V gene: TRBV19
J gene: TRBJ1-5
CDR3 DNA: TGTGCCAGTAGTCGAGGCGACGGATATAGCAATCAGCCCCAGCATTTT
CDR3 protein: CASSRGDGYSNQPQHF

D gene: .
clone size: .
V gene: TRBV25-1
J gene: TRBJ1-1
CDR3 DNA: TGTGCCAGCAGTTTTACATTGAACACTGAAGCTTTCTTT
CDR3 protein: CASSFTLNTEAFF

D gene: TRBD2
clone size: .
V gene: TRBV11-2
J gene: TRBJ2-5
CDR3 DNA: TGTGCCAGCAGCTTAGTACTAGCGGCGGCGGAGACCCAGTACTTC
CDR3 protein: CASSLVLAAAETQYF

D gene: TRBD2
clone size: .
V gene: TRBV10-1
J gene: TRBJ2-5
CDR3 DNA: TGCGCCAGCAGCGATTCGCGGACTAGCGAAAAAGAGACCCAGTACTTC
CDR3 protein: CASSDSRTSEKETQYF

D gene: .
clone size: .
V gene: TRBV4-3
J gene: TRBJ2-2
CDR3 DNA: TGCGCCAGCAGCCGGACAGCAAACACCGGGGAGCTGTTTTTT
CDR3 protein: CASSRTANTGELFF

D gene: TRBD2
clone size: .
V gene: TRBV3-1/TRBV3-2
J gene: TRBJ2-3
CDR3 DNA: TGTGCCAGCAGCCAAGTAGCCCTAGCGGGATCTGGGAATACGCAGTATTTT
CDR3 protein: CASSQVALAGSGNTQYF

D gene: .
clone size: .
V gene: TRBV5-6
J gene: TRBJ1-2
CDR3 DNA: TGTGCCAGCAGCTTGGGGTACCTGACAGACGCTAACTATGGCTACACCTTC
CDR3 protein: CASSLGYLTDANYGYTF

D gene: TRBD2
clone size: .
V gene: TRBV12-3/TRBV12-4
J gene: TRBJ2-7
CDR3 DNA: TGTGCCAGCAGCCTAGCGGAATCCTACGAGCAGTACTTC
CDR3 protein: CASSLAESYEQYF

D gene: TRBD2
clone size: .
V gene: TRBV7-2
J gene: TRBJ2-2
CDR3 DNA: TGTGCCAGCAGCCCTAGCGGGCAGTACACCGGGGAGCTGTTTTTT
CDR3 protein: CASSPSGQYTGELFF

D gene: .
clone size: .
V gene: TRBV2
J gene: TRBJ1-5
CDR3 DNA: TGTGCCAGCAGTGAAGGGCCCAATCAGCCCCAGCATTTT
CDR3 protein: CASSEGPNQPQHF

D gene: .
clone size: .
V gene: TRBV7-6
J gene: TRBJ1-1
CDR3 DNA: TGTGCCAGCAGCCCCACGGGGGGGGCTTTGAACACTGAAGCTTTCTTT
CDR3 protein: CASSPTGGALNTEAFF

D gene: .
clone size: .
V gene: TRBV7-9
J gene: TRBJ1-2
CDR3 DNA: TGTGCCAGCACCCAAGTGGACAGTTTTTATGGCTACACCTTC
CDR3 protein: CASTQVDSFYGYTF

D gene: TRBD1
clone size: .
V gene: TRBV5-6
J gene: TRBJ2-5
CDR3 DNA: TGTGCCAGCAGCTTGCTGGACAGGGGAGAGACCCAGTACTTC
CDR3 protein: CASSLLDRGETQYF

D gene: TRBD1
clone size: .
V gene: TRBV18
J gene: TRBJ1-6
CDR3 DNA: TGTGCCAGCTCACCTGGACAGGGAGACAATTCACCCCTCCACTTT
CDR3 protein: CASSPGQGDNSPLHF

D gene: .
clone size: .
V gene: TRBV6-5
J gene: TRBJ2-3
CDR3 DNA: TGTGCCAGCAGTTTGTCGGATACGCAGTATTTT
CDR3 protein: CASSLSDTQYF

D gene: TRBD2
clone size: .
V gene: TRBV24-1
J gene: TRBJ2-1
CDR3 DNA: TGTGCCACCAGTGTGGGGGGGAATGAGCAGTTCTTC
CDR3 protein: CATSVGGNEQFF

D gene: .
clone size: .
V gene: TRBV7-2
J gene: TRBJ2-7
CDR3 DNA: TGTGCCAGCAGTCGCTCCGGGACTCGCTACTACGAGCAGTACTTC
CDR3 protein: CASSRSGTRYYEQYF

D gene: TRBD2
clone size: .
V gene: TRBV29-1
J gene: TRBJ2-7
CDR3 DNA: TGCAGCGTTCCACGTGGACTAGCGGGAAGTAACGAGCAGTACTTC
CDR3 protein: CSVPRGLAGSNEQYF

D gene: .
clone size: .
V gene: TRBV27
J gene: TRBJ1-3
CDR3 DNA: TGTGCCAGCAGTTTAAGTGGAGGGACTGGAAACACCATATATTTT
CDR3 protein: CASSLSGGTGNTIYF

D gene: .
clone size: .
V gene: TRBV5-8
J gene: TRBJ1-1
CDR3 DNA: TGTGCCAGCAGCCCACGAACTTATGAAGCTTTCTTT
CDR3 protein: CASSPRTYEAFF

D gene: TRBD2
clone size: few
V gene: TRBV4-1
J gene: TRBJ2-2
CDR3 DNA: TGCGCCAGCAGCCACCGACTAGCTGGCGGGGAGCTGTTTTTT
CDR3 protein: CASSHRLAGGELFF

D gene: TRBD2
clone size: .
V gene: TRBV5-6
J gene: TRBJ2-1
CDR3 DNA: TGTGCCAGCAGCTTGGTTGGGACTAGGTATTTCTTC
CDR3 protein: CASSLVGTRYFF

D gene: TRBD2
clone size: .
V gene: TRBV15
J gene: TRBJ2-1
CDR3 DNA: TGTGCCACTGGCACTAGCGGCAGCTACAATGAGCAGTTCTTC
CDR3 protein: CATGTSGSYNEQFF

D gene: .
clone size: .
V gene: TRBV3-1/TRBV3-2
J gene: TRBJ2-1
CDR3 DNA: TGTGCCAGCAGCACAAAAGTCCCATTCCATTCCGACAATGAGCAGTTCTTC
CDR3 protein: CASSTKVPFHSDNEQFF

D gene: .
clone size: once
V gene: TRBV3-1/TRBV3-2
J gene: TRBJ2-7
CDR3 DNA: TGTGCCAGCAGCCAATTAGGAAGCGGGCCTCGTCTTCTATACGAGCAGTACTTC
CDR3 protein: CASSQLGSGPRLLYEQYF

D gene: TRBD1
clone size: .
V gene: TRBV20-1
J gene: TRBJ1-5
CDR3 DNA: TGCAGTGCTAGTGACGGGACAGAAAATCAGCCCCAGCATTTT
CDR3 protein: CSASDGTENQPQHF

D gene: TRBD1
clone size: .
V gene: TRBV30
J gene: TRBJ2-7
CDR3 DNA: TGTGCCTGGGGGACAGGCCCCTACGAGCAGTACTTC
CDR3 protein: CAWGTGPYEQYF

D gene: .
clone size: .
V gene: TRBV5-1
J gene: TRBJ1-1
CDR3 DNA: TGCGCCAGCAACGCGGTGGGGAACACTGAAGCTTTCTTT
CDR3 protein: CASNAVGNTEAFF

D gene: TRBD2
clone size: once
V gene: TRBV6-2/TRBV6-3
J gene: TRBJ2-5
CDR3 DNA: TGTGCCAGCAGTCTGGGACTAGCGGGAGTCGTGGAGACCCAGTACTTC
CDR3 protein: CASSLGLAGVVETQYF

D gene: TRBD2
clone size: .
V gene: TRBV24-1
J gene: TRBJ2-1
CDR3 DNA: TGTGCCACCAGTGGGACTAGCGGATACAATGAGCAGTTCTTC
CDR3 protein: CATSGTSGYNEQFF

D gene: .
clone size: .
V gene: TRBV7-3
J gene: TRBJ2-2
CDR3 DNA: TGTGCCAGCAAACAGCCGAACACCGGGGAGCTGTTTTTT
CDR3 protein: CASKQPNTGELFF

D gene: .
clone size: once
V gene: TRBV28
J gene: TRBJ2-3
CDR3 DNA: TGTGCCAGCACCCTAGCGTCTAGCACAGATACGCAGTATTTT
CDR3 protein: CASTLASSTDTQYF

D gene: TRBD2
clone size: .
V gene: TRBV11-2
J gene: TRBJ2-5
CDR3 DNA: TGTGCCAGCAGCTTAGTACGTCTAGCGGGAGGAGAGACCCAGTACTTC
CDR3 protein: CASSLVRLAGGETQYF

D gene: .
clone size: .
V gene: TRBV7-9
J gene: TRBJ2-7
CDR3 DNA: TGTGCCAGCAGCTCTAATATAGCGAGAACCTACGAGCAGTACTTC
CDR3 protein: CASSSNIARTYEQYF

D gene: .
clone size: few
V gene: TRBV5-5
J gene: TRBJ2-7
CDR3 DNA: TGTGCCAGCAGCTTGACAGGGAACTCCTACGAGCAGTACTTC
CDR3 protein: CASSLTGNSYEQYF